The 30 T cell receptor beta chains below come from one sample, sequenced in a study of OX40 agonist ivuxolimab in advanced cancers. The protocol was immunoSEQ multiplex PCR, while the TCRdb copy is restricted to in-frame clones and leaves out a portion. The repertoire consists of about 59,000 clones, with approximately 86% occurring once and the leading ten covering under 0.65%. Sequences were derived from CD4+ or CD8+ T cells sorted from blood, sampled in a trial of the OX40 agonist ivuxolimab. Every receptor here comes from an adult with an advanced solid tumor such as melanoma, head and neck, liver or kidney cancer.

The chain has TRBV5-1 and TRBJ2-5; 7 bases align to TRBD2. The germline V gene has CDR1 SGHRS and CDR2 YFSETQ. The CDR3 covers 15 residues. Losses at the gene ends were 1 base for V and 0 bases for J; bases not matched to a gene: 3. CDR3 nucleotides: TGCGCCAGCAGCTTGCTGGCGGGAGACCAAGAGACCCAGTACTTC. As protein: CASSLLAGDQETQYF.

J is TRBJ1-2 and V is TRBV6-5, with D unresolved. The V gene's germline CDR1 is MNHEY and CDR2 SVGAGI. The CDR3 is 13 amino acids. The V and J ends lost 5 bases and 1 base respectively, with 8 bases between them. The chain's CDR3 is CASSPTGNYGYTF. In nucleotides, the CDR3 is TGTGCCAGCAGTCCAACCGGTAACTATGGCTACACCTTC.

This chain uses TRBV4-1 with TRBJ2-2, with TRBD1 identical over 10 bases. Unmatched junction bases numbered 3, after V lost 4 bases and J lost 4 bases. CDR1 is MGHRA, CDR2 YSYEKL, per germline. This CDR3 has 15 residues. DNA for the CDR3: TGCGCCAGCAGCCCCGGGACAGGGGTCACCGGGGAGCTGTTTTTT. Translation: CASSPGTGVTGELFF.

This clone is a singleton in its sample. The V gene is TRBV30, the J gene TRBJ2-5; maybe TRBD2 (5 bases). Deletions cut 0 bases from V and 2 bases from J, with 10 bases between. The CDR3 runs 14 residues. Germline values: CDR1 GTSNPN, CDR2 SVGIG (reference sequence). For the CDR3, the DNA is TGTGCCTGGAGTGTAGCCCGGGGACAAGAGACCCAGTACTTC. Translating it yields CAWSVARGQETQYF.

CDR3 protein: CASNPTGTPTEQYF. CDR3 sequence (DNA): TGTGCCAGCAACCCAACCGGGACCCCCACCGAGCAGTACTTC. The V gene is TRBV6-5, the J gene TRBJ2-7; either TRBD1 or TRBD2 may supply D (5 bases each). CDR3 length: 14 amino acids. V was cut by 7 bases and J by 6 bases, with 19 bases left in between. CDR1 MNHEY and CDR2 SVGAGI come from the germline V gene.

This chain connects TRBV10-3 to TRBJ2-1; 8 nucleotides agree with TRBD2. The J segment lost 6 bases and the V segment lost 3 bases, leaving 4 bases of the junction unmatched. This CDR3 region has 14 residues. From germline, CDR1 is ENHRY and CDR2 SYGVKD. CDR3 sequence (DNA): TGTGCCATCAGTGATACGGGAGGGAGCAATGAGCAGTTCTTC. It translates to CAISDTGGSNEQFF.

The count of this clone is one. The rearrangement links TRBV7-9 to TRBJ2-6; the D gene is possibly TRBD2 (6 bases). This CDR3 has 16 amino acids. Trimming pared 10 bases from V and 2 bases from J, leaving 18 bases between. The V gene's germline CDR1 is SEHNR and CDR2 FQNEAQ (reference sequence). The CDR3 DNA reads TGTGCCACCCCGGGAGAGGGCCAGCCTGGGGCCAACGTCCTGACTTTC. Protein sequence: CATPGEGQPGANVLTF.

CDR3: CASGWDASEAFF. CDR3 nucleotide sequence: TGTGCTAGTGGATGGGACGCCTCTGAAGCTTTCTTT. This rearrangement joins TRBV12-5 to TRBJ1-1; a possible D gene is TRBD1 (5 bases). The V and J ends lost 6 bases and 6 bases respectively, with 11 bases between them. This CDR3 has 12 amino acids. Germline V lookup: CDR1 LGHNT, CDR2 FRNRAP.

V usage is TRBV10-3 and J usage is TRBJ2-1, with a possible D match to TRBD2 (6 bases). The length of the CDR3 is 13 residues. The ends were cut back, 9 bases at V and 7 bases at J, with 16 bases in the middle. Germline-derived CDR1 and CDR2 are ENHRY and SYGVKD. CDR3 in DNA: TGTGCCATGATGCGGGATAACGAAAATGAGCAGTTCTTC. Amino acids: CAMMRDNENEQFF.

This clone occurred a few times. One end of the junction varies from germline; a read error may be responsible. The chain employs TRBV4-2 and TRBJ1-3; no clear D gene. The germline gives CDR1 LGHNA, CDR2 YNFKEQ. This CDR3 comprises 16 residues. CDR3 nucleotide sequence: TGTGCCAGCAGCCAAGATGGCCGGGCTCCTGGGAACACCATATATTTT. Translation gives CASSQDGRAPGNTIYF.

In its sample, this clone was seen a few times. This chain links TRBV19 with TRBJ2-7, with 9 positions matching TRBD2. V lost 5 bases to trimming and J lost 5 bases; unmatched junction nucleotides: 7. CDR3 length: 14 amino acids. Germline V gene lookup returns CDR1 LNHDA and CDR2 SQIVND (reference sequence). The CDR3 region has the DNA TGTGCCAGTAGTCACGCTAGCGGGACCAACGAGCAGTACTTC. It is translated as CASSHASGTNEQYF.

The CDR3 sequence is CATGEAGANVLTF. The CDR3 bases are TGTGCCACCGGTGAGGCTGGGGCCAACGTCCTGACTTTC. The chain has TRBV10-3 and TRBJ2-6, with D unresolved. Germline CDR1 is ENHRY and CDR2 is SYGVKD. The V end was cut by 10 bases, the J end by 2 bases, with 9 bases between. This CDR3 is built from 13 residues.

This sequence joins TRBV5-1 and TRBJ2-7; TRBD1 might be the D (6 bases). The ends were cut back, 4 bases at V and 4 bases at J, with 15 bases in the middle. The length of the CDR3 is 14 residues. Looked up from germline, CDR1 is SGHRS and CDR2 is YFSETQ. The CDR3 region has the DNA TGCGCCAGCAGCCCAACGACAGGTCAGTACGAGCAGTACTTC. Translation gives CASSPTTGQYEQYF.

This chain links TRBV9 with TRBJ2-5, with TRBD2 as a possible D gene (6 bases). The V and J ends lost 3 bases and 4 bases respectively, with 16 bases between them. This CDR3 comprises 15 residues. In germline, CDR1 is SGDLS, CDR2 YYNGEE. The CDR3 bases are TGTGCCAGCAGCGGTCAGGGAGGAAATGCAGAGACCCAGTACTTC. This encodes CASSGQGGNAETQYF.

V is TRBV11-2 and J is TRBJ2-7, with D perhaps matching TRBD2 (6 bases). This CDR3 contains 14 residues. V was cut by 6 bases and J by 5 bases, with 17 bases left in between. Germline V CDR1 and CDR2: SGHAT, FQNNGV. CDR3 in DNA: TGTGCCAGCAGACCCGCCGGGAGTTACCACGAGCAGTACTTC. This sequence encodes CASRPAGSYHEQYF.

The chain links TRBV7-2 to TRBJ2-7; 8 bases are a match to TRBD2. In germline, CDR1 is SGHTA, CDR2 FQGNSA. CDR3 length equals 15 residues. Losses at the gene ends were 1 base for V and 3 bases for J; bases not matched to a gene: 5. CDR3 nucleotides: TGTGCCAGCAGCTTAGGGCCAGCGGGGGACTACGAGCAGTACTTC. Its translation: CASSLGPAGDYEQYF.

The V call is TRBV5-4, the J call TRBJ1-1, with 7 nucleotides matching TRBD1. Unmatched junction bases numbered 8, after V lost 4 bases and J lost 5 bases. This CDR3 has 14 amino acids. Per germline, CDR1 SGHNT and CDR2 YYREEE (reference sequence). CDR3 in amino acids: CASSLTGFGTEAFF. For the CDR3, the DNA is TGTGCCAGCAGCCTGACAGGGTTTGGAACTGAAGCTTTCTTT.

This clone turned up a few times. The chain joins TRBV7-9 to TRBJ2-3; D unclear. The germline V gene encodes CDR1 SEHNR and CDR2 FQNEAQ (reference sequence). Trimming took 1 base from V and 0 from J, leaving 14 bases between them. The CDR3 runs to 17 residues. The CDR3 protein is CASSLGDTGSSTDTQYF. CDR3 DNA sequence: TGTGCCAGCAGCTTAGGTGACACGGGCTCTAGCACAGATACGCAGTATTTT.

The CDR3 DNA sequence: TGCAGCGTTGTGATCTTGGGGTTCCATGAGCAGTTCTTC. Its translation: CSVVILGFHEQFF. The rearrangement joins TRBV29-1 to TRBJ2-1, with D unresolved. The CDR3 totals 13 residues. V lost 4 bases and J 8 bases, leaving 15 bases between the germline ends. Germline V gene lookup returns CDR1 SQVTM and CDR2 ANQGSEA.

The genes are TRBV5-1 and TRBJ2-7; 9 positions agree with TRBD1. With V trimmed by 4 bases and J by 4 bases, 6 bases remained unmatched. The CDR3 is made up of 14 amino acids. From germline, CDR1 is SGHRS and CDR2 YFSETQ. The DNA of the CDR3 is TGCGCCAGCAGCCCGGGGACAGGGTGGTACGAGCAGTACTTC. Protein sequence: CASSPGTGWYEQYF. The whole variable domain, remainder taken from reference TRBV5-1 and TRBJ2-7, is KAGVTQTPRYLIKTRGQQVTLSCSPISGHRSVSWYQQTPGQGLQFLFEYFSETQRNKGNFPGRFSGRQFSNSRSEMNVSTLELGDSALYLCASSPGTGWYEQYFGPGTRLTVT.

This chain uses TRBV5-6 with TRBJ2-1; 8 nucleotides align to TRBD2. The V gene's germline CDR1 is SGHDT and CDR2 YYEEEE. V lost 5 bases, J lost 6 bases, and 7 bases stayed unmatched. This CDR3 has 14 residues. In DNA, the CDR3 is TGTGCCAGCAGTTCCGGGACTAGTCCCAATGAGCAGTTCTTC. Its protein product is CASSSGTSPNEQFF.

The CDR3 reads CASSSQFEQYF. The CDR3 region has the DNA TGTGCCAGCAGCTCCCAGTTCGAGCAGTACTTC. V is TRBV5-4 and J is TRBJ2-7; no clear D. In germline, CDR1 is SGHNT, CDR2 YYREEE (reference sequence). Trimming stripped 3 bases from V and 6 bases from J, with 7 bases between. CDR3 length equals 11 residues.

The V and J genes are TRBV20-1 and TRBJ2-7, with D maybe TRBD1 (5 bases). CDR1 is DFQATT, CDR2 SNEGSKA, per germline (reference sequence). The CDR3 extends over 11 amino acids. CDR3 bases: TGCAGAGGGGATGATGGTAGCGAGCAGTACTTC. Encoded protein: CRGDDGSEQYF.

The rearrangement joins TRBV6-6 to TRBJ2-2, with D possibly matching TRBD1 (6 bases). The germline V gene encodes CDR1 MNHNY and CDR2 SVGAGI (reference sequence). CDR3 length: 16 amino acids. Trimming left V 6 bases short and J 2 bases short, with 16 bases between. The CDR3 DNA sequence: TGTGCCAGCAGAGCTCCTACAGGGTTCAACACCGGGGAGCTGTTTTTT. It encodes CASRAPTGFNTGELFF.

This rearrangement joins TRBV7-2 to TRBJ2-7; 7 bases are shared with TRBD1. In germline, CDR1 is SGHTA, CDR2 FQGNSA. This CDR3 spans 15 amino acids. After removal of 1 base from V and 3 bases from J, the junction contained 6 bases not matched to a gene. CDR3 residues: CASSLEGARYYEQYF. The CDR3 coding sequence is TGTGCCAGCAGCTTAGAGGGGGCCCGCTACTACGAGCAGTACTTC.

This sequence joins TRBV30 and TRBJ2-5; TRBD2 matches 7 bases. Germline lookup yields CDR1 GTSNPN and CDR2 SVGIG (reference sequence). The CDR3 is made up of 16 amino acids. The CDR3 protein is CAFLPALADIQETQYF. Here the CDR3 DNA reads TGTGCTTTTCTCCCAGCTCTAGCGGATATTCAAGAGACCCAGTACTTC. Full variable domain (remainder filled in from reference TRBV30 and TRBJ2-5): SQTIHQWPATLVQPVGSPLSLECTVEGTSNPNLYWYRQAAGRGLQLLFYSVGIGQISSEVPQNLSASRPQDRQFILSSKKLLLSDSGFYLCAFLPALADIQETQYFGPGTRLLVL.

CDR3 DNA: TGTGCCAGCAGCCAAGTTCGTTACACAGATACGCAGTATTTT. Translation: CASSQVRYTDTQYF. The chain carries TRBV4-2 and TRBJ2-3; D ambiguous. V gave up 1 base and J gave up 2 bases, with 7 bases separating them. The CDR3 extends over 14 amino acids. Germline assignment: CDR1 LGHNA and CDR2 YNFKEQ.

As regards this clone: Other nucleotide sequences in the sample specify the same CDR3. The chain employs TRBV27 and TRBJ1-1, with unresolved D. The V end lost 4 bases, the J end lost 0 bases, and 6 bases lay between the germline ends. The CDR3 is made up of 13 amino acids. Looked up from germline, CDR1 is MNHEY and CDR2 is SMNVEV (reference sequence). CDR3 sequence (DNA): TGTGCCAGCAGTTATCGGATGAACACTGAAGCTTTCTTT. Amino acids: CASSYRMNTEAFF.

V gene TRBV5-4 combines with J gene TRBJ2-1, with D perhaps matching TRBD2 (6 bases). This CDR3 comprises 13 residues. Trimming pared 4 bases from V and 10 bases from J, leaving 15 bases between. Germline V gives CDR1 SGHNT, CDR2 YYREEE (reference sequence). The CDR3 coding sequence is TGTGCCAGCAGCCCGAACCGGGACTGGGAGCAGTTCTTC. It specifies CASSPNRDWEQFF. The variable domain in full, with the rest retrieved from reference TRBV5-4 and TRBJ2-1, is ETGVTQSPTHLIKTRGQQVTLRCSSQSGHNTVSWYQQALGQGPQFIFQYYREEENGRGNFPPRFSGLQFPNYSSELNVNALELDDSALYLCASSPNRDWEQFFGPGTRLTVL.

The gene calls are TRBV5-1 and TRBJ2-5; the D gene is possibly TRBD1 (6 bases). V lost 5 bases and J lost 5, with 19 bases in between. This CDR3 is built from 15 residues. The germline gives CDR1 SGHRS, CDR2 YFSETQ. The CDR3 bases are TGCGCCAGCAGACGACAGGATCGCCCATCGGAGACCCAGTACTTC. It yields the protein CASRRQDRPSETQYF.